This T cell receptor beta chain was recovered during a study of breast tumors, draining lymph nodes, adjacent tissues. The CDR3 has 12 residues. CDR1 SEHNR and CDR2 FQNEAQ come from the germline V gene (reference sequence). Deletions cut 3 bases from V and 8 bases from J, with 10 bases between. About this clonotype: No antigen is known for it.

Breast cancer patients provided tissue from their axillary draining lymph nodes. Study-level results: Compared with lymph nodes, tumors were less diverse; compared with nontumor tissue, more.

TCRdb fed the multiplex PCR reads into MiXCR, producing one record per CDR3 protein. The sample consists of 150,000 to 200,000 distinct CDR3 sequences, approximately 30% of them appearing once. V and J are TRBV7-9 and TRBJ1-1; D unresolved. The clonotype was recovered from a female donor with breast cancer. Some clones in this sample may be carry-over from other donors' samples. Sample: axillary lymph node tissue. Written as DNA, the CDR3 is TGTGCCAGCAGCTTCCTGAGAAGGGAAGCTTTCTTT. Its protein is CASSFLRREAFF.